These 5 T cell receptor beta chains originate from one sample sequenced in a study of PD-1 blockade in classical Hodgkin lymphoma. Time point specified: cycle 4 day 1 (C4D1), after around six weeks of nivolumab. Every patient relapsed after autologous stem cell transplantation, and brentuximab vedotin exposure varied. Researchers report purifying CD4+ T cells from thawed PBMCs by magnetic negative selection. Assay used: immunoSEQ multiplex PCR; TCRdb lists only in-frame clones, some missing. This table has 15,000 to 25,000 clones, 75% to 90% appearing once. The starting material was CD4+ T cells from blood, obtained before the fourth cycle of nivolumab. The receptors originated from a human donor with classical Hodgkin lymphoma.

The rearrangement uses TRBV5-4 and TRBJ2-1, with D possibly called TRBD1 or TRBD2 (7 bases each). Germline loops: CDR1 SGHNT, CDR2 YYREEE (reference sequence). Trimming stripped 4 bases from V and 1 base from J, with 15 bases between. CDR3 length: 16 amino acids. CDR3 loop: CASSQVRGGSYNEQFF. Here the CDR3 DNA reads TGTGCCAGCAGCCAAGTCAGGGGGGGTTCCTACAATGAGCAGTTCTTC.

The chain links TRBV30 to TRBJ2-2; the D gene is possibly TRBD1 (5 bases). The ends were cut back, 0 bases at V and 4 bases at J, with 12 bases in the middle. CDR1 is GTSNPN and CDR2 is SVGIG in the germline V gene (reference sequence). This CDR3 contains 15 residues. The CDR3, as DNA: TGTGCCTGGAGTGTACCAGGACACAGCACCGGGGAGCTGTTTTTT. This encodes CAWSVPGHSTGELFF.

This rearrangement joins TRBV4-1 to TRBJ2-3; 7 bases line up with TRBD1. The CDR3 is 17 amino acids. Germline V gene sequence: CDR1 MGHRA, CDR2 YSYEKL. The junction had 10 bases not matched to a gene; V was cut back by 3 bases and J by 1 base. The CDR3: CASSHNSPGQGTDTQYF. For the CDR3, the DNA is TGCGCCAGCAGCCATAATAGTCCCGGACAGGGCACAGATACGCAGTATTTT.

This chain links TRBV12-5 with TRBJ2-5; the match to TRBD2 covers 9 bases. Per germline, CDR1 LGHNT and CDR2 FRNRAP. This CDR3 is built from 16 residues. After removal of 0 bases from V and 5 bases from J, the junction contained 7 bases not matched to a gene. CDR3 in amino acids: CASGLVLAGAPETQYF. The CDR3 DNA is TGTGCTAGTGGTTTGGTACTAGCGGGTGCTCCTGAGACCCAGTACTTC.

The chain carries TRBV28 and TRBJ1-1; D remains unclear. This CDR3 has 15 residues. Trimming took off 2 bases at V and 4 bases at J, with 14 bases between the two ends. Germline V lookup: CDR1 MDHEN, CDR2 SYDVKM. DNA of the CDR3: TGTGCCAGCAGTTTAGAACCCAGAGGATCCACTGAAGCTTTCTTT. It encodes CASSLEPRGSTEAFF.